This T cell receptor beta chain was identified during a study of T cell repertoires in aging, cancer and after chemotherapy. At the level of the study: Chronic lymphocytic leukemia patients on fludarabine- or bendamustine-based regimens gave paired samples before and after chemotherapy. Study-wide findings and caveats: Across the chemotherapy interval, each cancer cohort showed higher median generation probability, suggesting thymic rebound. In healthy donors, age-related TCR diversity loss mainly reflected lost richness.

Peripheral blood genomic DNA, not sorted cells or RNA, was the template. Remarks on this clonotype: Its cognate antigen is unknown.

TRB rearrangements spanning V, D and J were amplified using mixed TRB-A/B primers. TCRdb re-called the multiplex PCR reads through MiXCR, storing one row per CDR3 protein. The data show around 1,800 distinct CDR3 sequences, approximately 20% seen once. Sequenced: blood. This TCR was sampled from a human donor with a blood cancer.

The CDR3 DNA is TGCAGCGTTGAAGATACCGGAGGGGGTAATGAAAAACTGTTTTTT. Translation gives CSVEDTGGGNEKLFF. The chain recombines TRBV29-1 with TRBJ1-4; D possibly corresponds to TRBD1 (6 bases). Trimming left V 0 bases short and J 4 bases short, with 12 bases between. Germline CDR1 reads SQVTM; CDR2 reads ANQGSEA. CDR3 length: 15 amino acids.